This T cell receptor (beta chain) was sequenced for a study of molecular identifiers for immune sequencing clone quantification. Findings of the study overall: For effector cells, clones above 20 RNA copies held over 98% of molecules; for naive cells, under 1%.

Naive CD8 libraries were made from about 19,000 to 1,100,000 sorted cells, and they used 10%, 30% or 50% RNA. Using a CD8+CD4-CCR7+CD45RA+ phenotype, naive CD8 T cells were sorted. TCRdb analysed the PCR reads with MiXCR anew, one entry per CDR3 protein. The sample has about 640,000 distinct CDR3 sequences; 20% are singletons. This clonotype was detected only a few times. Antigen: not known. This may come from a read error, since a much larger clone is one base off. The CDR3 loop spans 12 amino acids. V was trimmed by 4 bases and J by 8 bases, leaving 13 bases between them. Germline CDR1 DFQATT, CDR2 SNEGSKA (reference sequence).

The J gene is TRBJ2-3, the V gene TRBV20-1, with D possibly matching TRBD2 (6 bases). The specimen sequenced was naive CD8+ T cells from blood, with Jurkat cell RNA spiked in. Documented subset: FACS-sorted CD8+CD4-CCR7+CD45RA+ naive T cells. This clonotype originated in a human donor in good health. Some libraries in this study had Jurkat cell RNA spiked in. CDR3 sequence reads: CSANRFGGTQYF. CDR3 DNA sequence: TGCAGTGCTAACAGGTTCGGGGGTACGCAGTATTTT.